What follows are 26 T cell receptor beta chains derived from one specimen sequenced in a study of spatial heterogeneity in lung cancer. Whole-study results and caveats: Mutation counts in tumors were tracked by counts of expanded intratumoral alpha and beta TCRs.

Time point noted: sample taken at primary tumor resection. TCRdb independently ran MiXCR on the 5' RACE reads; one entry per CDR3 protein. In the table there are about 20,000 distinct CDR3 sequences, 15% to 20% of which are singletons. For these TCRs, the target antigens are not known. The material was lung tumor tissue, obtained at surgery. These receptors all come from a female donor with early-stage non-small cell lung cancer.

This clonotype has a handful of counts. The chain employs TRBV20-1 and TRBJ2-5, with 14 bases identical to TRBD2. The CDR3 covers 14 residues. Looked up from germline, CDR1 is DFQATT and CDR2 is SNEGSKA (reference sequence). J gave up 7 bases and V 3 bases, and 4 bases lay outside the gene matches. The CDR3 spells CSASEGLAGATQYF. The CDR3 region has the DNA TGCAGTGCTAGTGAGGGACTAGCGGGGGCGACCCAGTACTTC.

The chain recombines TRBV20-1 with TRBJ2-3; TRBD1 matches 7 bases. The germline CDR1 and CDR2 sequences are DFQATT and SNEGSKA (reference sequence). The CDR3 is 13 amino acids. The V segment lost 4 bases and the J segment 1 base; nucleotides outside the gene matches: 2. Written as DNA, the CDR3 is TGCAGTGCTATTACAGGGGGCACAGATACGCAGTATTTT. Translating it yields CSAITGGTDTQYF.

Here the CDR3 reads CASSFRGGEQFF. In nucleotides, the CDR3 is TGTGCCAGCAGTTTCAGGGGTGGTGAGCAGTTCTTC. The chain is built from TRBV2 and TRBJ2-1, with a weak D call TRBD1 (6 bases). There are 12 residues in the CDR3. The germline gives CDR1 SNHLY, CDR2 FYNNEI. The ends were cut back, 5 bases at V and 9 bases at J, with 11 bases in the middle. Drawing the rest from reference TRBV2 and TRBJ2-1, the complete variable domain is EPEVTQTPSHQVTQMGQEVILRCVPISNHLYFYWYRQILGQKVEFLVSFYNNEISEKSEIFDDQFSVERPDGSNFTLKIRSTKLEDSAMYFCASSFRGGEQFFGPGTRLTVL.

This clonotype has at least ten counts. V is TRBV28 and J is TRBJ2-3; D remains ambiguous. Germline V gene lookup returns CDR1 MDHEN and CDR2 SYDVKM. This CDR3 is 12 amino acids long. The germline V and J ends were trimmed by 1 base and 11 bases, with 10 bases remaining between them. CDR3 sequence reads: CASSLLASRQYF. For the CDR3, the DNA is TGTGCCAGCAGTTTATTGGCCAGTCGGCAGTATTTT.

The chain has TRBV10-3 and TRBJ2-7, with 14 nucleotides matching TRBD2. CDR1 is ENHRY, CDR2 SYGVKD, per germline. V lost 4 bases, J lost 6 bases, and 5 bases stayed unmatched. The CDR3 length is 15 residues. Here the CDR3 DNA reads TGTGCCATCAGTGGACTAGCGGGAGGGCCGAGCGAGCAGTACTTC. It encodes CAISGLAGGPSEQYF.

This clonotype appeared many times. J is TRBJ2-3 and V is TRBV3-1; D unclear. Trimming stripped 1 base from V and 4 bases from J, with 6 bases between. CDR1 LGHDT and CDR2 YNNKEL come from the germline V gene (reference sequence). The CDR3 runs 13 residues. The CDR3 DNA is TGTGCCAGCAGCCAAGGGGTTGCAGATACGCAGTATTTT. Its protein is CASSQGVADTQYF.

By share, this clonotype ranks as medium-sized. The V and J genes are TRBV6-5 and TRBJ1-2, with 7 bases that match TRBD1. Germline V lookup: CDR1 MNHEY, CDR2 SVGAGI. Trimming removed 5 bases from V and 4 bases from J; junction bases left unmatched: 7. CDR3 length equals 14 residues. The CDR3 here is CASSAANRGYGYTF. DNA for the CDR3: TGTGCCAGCAGTGCCGCTAACAGGGGCTATGGCTACACCTTC.

This clonotype was seen many times. The J gene is TRBJ2-1, the V gene TRBV19, with D tentatively TRBD1 (6 bases). Trimming took off 3 bases at V and 1 base at J, with 19 bases between the two ends. Per the germline V gene, CDR1 is LNHDA and CDR2 is SQIVND (reference sequence). The CDR3 contains 18 residues. CDR3 residues: CASSMDKLQGGSYNEQFF. In nucleotides, the CDR3 is TGTGCCAGTAGTATGGATAAATTACAGGGTGGGTCCTACAATGAGCAGTTCTTC.

This clonotype has a count of ten or more. CDR3 sequence (DNA): TGTGCCAGCAACAAAATTCCGACAGGGGGCATTCAGCCCCAGCATTTT. It specifies CASNKIPTGGIQPQHF. The chain is built from TRBV5-5 and TRBJ1-5, with 10 bases lining up with TRBD1. The CDR3 runs to 16 residues. J lost 6 bases, V lost 6 bases, and 12 bases had no gene match. Germline V gene lookup returns CDR1 SGHKS and CDR2 YYEKEE (reference sequence).

This clonotype came up a few times. The rearrangement joins TRBV12-2 to TRBJ2-7. TRBV12-2 corresponds to a pseudogene. The CDR3 spans 12 residues. In DNA, the CDR3 is TGTGCAAGTCGCTTAGCGATGCACGAGCAGTACTTC. Protein sequence: CASRLAMHEQYF.

In its sample, this clonotype ranks as medium-sized. V gene TRBV4-3 combines with J gene TRBJ2-3, with 7 bases aligning to TRBD2. There are 12 residues in the CDR3. V was pared by 0 bases and J by 11 bases, with 2 bases of the junction left unmatched. CDR1 is LGHNA and CDR2 is YSLEER in the germline V gene. The CDR3 bases are TGCGCCAGCAGCCAAGATCGGGGGGAGCAGTATTTT. It is translated as CASSQDRGEQYF.

Within the sample, this clonotype is medium-sized. V usage is TRBV7-9 and J usage is TRBJ2-1; either TRBD1 or TRBD2 may fit D (6 bases each). This CDR3 spans 14 amino acids. The V end lost 0 bases, the J end lost 7 bases, and 10 bases lay between the germline ends. Germline CDR1 SEHNR, CDR2 FQNEAQ (reference sequence). CDR3 nucleotide sequence: TGTGCCAGCAGCTTAGCCCGGGGGCCTAATGAGCAGTTCTTC. It specifies CASSLARGPNEQFF.

CDR3 loop: CASSGPRDFRRNEQFF. The DNA of the CDR3 is TGTGCCAGCTCCGGACCTCGGGACTTCCGAAGGAATGAGCAGTTCTTC. The chain has TRBV18 and TRBJ2-1; TRBD2 might be the D (6 bases). From germline, CDR1 is KGHSH and CDR2 LQKENI. Trimming stripped 6 bases from V and 7 bases from J, with 22 bases between. CDR3 length equals 16 residues.

The V and J genes are TRBV11-2 and TRBJ2-7, with D unresolved. The V end lost 3 bases, the J end lost 3 bases, and 9 bases lay between the germline ends. Germline V gives CDR1 SGHAT, CDR2 FQNNGV. This CDR3 has 13 amino acids. The CDR3 sequence: CASSFAPHYEQYF. The DNA of the CDR3 is TGTGCCAGCAGCTTTGCGCCGCACTACGAGCAGTACTTC.

Many counts were recorded for this clonotype. The chain uses TRBV5-1 and TRBJ2-7; TRBD1 agrees at 7 bases. With 2 bases clipped from V and 3 bases from J, the junction kept 2 bases outside the gene matches. The CDR3 is made up of 13 amino acids. Germline lookup yields CDR1 SGHRS and CDR2 YFSETQ. The CDR3 loop is CASSFQGDYEQYF. The CDR3 region has the DNA TGCGCCAGCAGCTTCCAGGGGGACTACGAGCAGTACTTC.

By frequency in the sample, this clonotype is large. V and J are TRBV11-3 and TRBJ2-2; D unclear. The germline CDR1 and CDR2 sequences are SGHNT and YENEEA. CDR3 length equals 12 residues. Between the trimmed V and J ends, which lost 5 bases and 6 bases, there was a span of 7 bases. CDR3 loop: CASSHSAGELFF. Written as DNA, the CDR3 is TGTGCCAGCAGCCACAGCGCCGGGGAGCTGTTTTTT.

Ten or more counts support this clonotype. The chain carries TRBV5-1 and TRBJ2-3; 10 nucleotides line up with TRBD2. CDR3 length: 18 amino acids. V trimming: 4 bases; J trimming: 1 base; junction bases outside the gene matches: 12. Germline lookup yields CDR1 SGHRS and CDR2 YFSETQ. CDR3 residues: CASSQAGGHGHGTDTQYF. The CDR3 nucleotides are TGCGCCAGCAGCCAAGCGGGAGGGCATGGACACGGCACAGATACGCAGTATTTT.

This clonotype turned up a few times. The V and J genes are TRBV20-1 and TRBJ2-1, with D perhaps matching TRBD2 (5 bases). The CDR3 contains 15 residues. Between the trimmed V and J ends, which lost 4 bases and 5 bases, there was a span of 18 bases. CDR1 DFQATT and CDR2 SNEGSKA come from the germline V gene (reference sequence). DNA for the CDR3: TGCAGTGCTACTGGCGGGCCACGCAATGACAATGAGCAGTTCTTC. Translating it yields CSATGGPRNDNEQFF.

The chain couples TRBV5-6 to TRBJ2-1, with 7 bases matching TRBD1. The CDR3 is 15 amino acids. The V gene end was trimmed by 6 bases and the J gene end by 5 bases; junction bases not matched to a gene: 11. Germline-derived CDR1 and CDR2 are SGHDT and YYEEEE. CDR3 bases: TGTGCCAGCATCAAAAGGGGGCAGGGAAACAATGAGCAGTTCTTC. Translated: CASIKRGQGNNEQFF.

The rearrangement links TRBV28 to TRBJ2-5; a possible D gene is TRBD1 (5 bases). The CDR3 covers 15 residues. Trimming removed 6 bases at V and 4 bases at J, with 18 bases between. In germline, CDR1 is MDHEN, CDR2 SYDVKM. CDR3 sequence reads: CASSTPTTVLETQYF. The CDR3 nucleotides are TGTGCCAGCAGCACGCCCACGACAGTTCTAGAGACCCAGTACTTC.

The rearrangement uses TRBV4-2 and TRBJ2-1; TRBD2 is a possible D gene (6 bases). The CDR3 consists of 15 residues. V lost 0 bases and J 4 bases, leaving 10 bases between the germline ends. Germline-derived CDR1 and CDR2 are LGHNA and YNFKEQ. The CDR3 DNA reads TGTGCCAGCAGCCAAGAAAACAGCGGGTACAATGAGCAGTTCTTC. Amino acid sequence: CASSQENSGYNEQFF.

This clonotype was picked up many times. V gene TRBV5-1 combines with J gene TRBJ2-5; D call uncertain. CDR1 is SGHRS, CDR2 YFSETQ, per germline. CDR3 length: 15 amino acids. V was clipped by 4 bases and J by 1 base, with 14 bases between them. The CDR3 reads CASSASPGLQETQYF. CDR3 nucleotide sequence: TGCGCCAGCAGCGCCTCCCCAGGTCTCCAAGAGACCCAGTACTTC.

Notes on this clonotype: One junction end disagrees with the germline gene, perhaps due to a read error. The CDR3 DNA reads as TGTGCCGGCAGAGTAGCGGGAGGGCCCAAAGGTACGCAGTATTTT. It translates to CAGRVAGGPKGTQYF. The genes are TRBV12-3 or TRBV12-4 and TRBJ2-3; TRBD2 matches at 11 bases. This CDR3 is built from 15 residues.

The CDR3 DNA follows: TGCGCCAGCAGCGTTTTAGCGGGAGCCCCCGCAGACGGTGAGCAGTTCTTC. Encoded protein: CASSVLAGAPADGEQFF. V and J are TRBV5-1 and TRBJ2-1; 9 bases match TRBD2. CDR3 length equals 17 residues. The V segment lost 4 bases and the J segment 9 bases; nucleotides outside the gene matches: 17. CDR1 is SGHRS and CDR2 is YFSETQ in the germline V gene.

This clonotype was found many times. The chain recombines TRBV13 with TRBJ2-1, with D unresolved. With 5 bases removed from V and 6 bases from J, the gap between germline ends came to 17 bases. This CDR3 has 15 amino acids. Germline-derived CDR1 and CDR2 are PRHDT and FYEKMQ (reference sequence). CDR3 sequence reads: CASSPTPPSFNEQFF. CDR3 coding DNA: TGTGCCAGCAGCCCGACTCCCCCGTCGTTCAATGAGCAGTTCTTC.

This clonotype was seen at least ten times. The chain links TRBV7-3 to TRBJ2-1, with TRBD2 as a possible D gene (6 bases). Germline V gives CDR1 SGHTA, CDR2 FQGTGA. The CDR3 loop spans 14 amino acids. The V end was cut by 3 bases, the J end by 6 bases, with 12 bases between. The CDR3: CASSFGGPGNEQFF. DNA for the CDR3: TGTGCCAGCAGCTTCGGAGGGCCTGGCAATGAGCAGTTCTTC.